The T cell receptor (beta chain) under discussion was sequenced for a study of blood T cells in healthy people across ages. Whole-study findings and limits: Any conclusive comparison of naive versus antigen-experienced cells was prevented by using unsorted PBMCs.

The CDR3 has 14 amino acids. The V gene's germline CDR1 is MNHEY and CDR2 SVGEGT. With 2 bases removed from V and 6 bases from J, the gap between germline ends came to 11 bases. PCR was performed a second time for about 7 to 12 cycles using a sample-barcoded 5' primer and a J-beta primer mix. Each cDNA molecule received a tag from a template-switch adaptor that had 12 random nucleotides. Per-sample output comprised a minimum of 3 million paired-end reads containing CDR3. A single record per CDR3 protein comes from TCRdb applying MiXCR to the 5' RACE reads. Of some 1.4 million distinct CDR3 sequences listed, about 43% are singletons. As for this clonotype: Its specificity is not known.

The source of this sequence is a woman aged 18-29 years in good health. V and J are TRBV6-2 or TRBV6-3 and TRBJ2-1, with D possibly matching TRBD2 (5 bases). The sequenced sample was blood. CDR3 residues: CASSYGVEGNEQFF. As DNA, the CDR3 is TGTGCCAGCAGTTACGGGGTAGAGGGCAATGAGCAGTTCTTC.